The 27 T cell receptor beta chains reported below all come from one sample, sequenced in a study of cytomegalovirus exposure and HLA in healthy donors. Profiling relied on immunoSEQ multiplex PCR, and the TCRdb table lists in-frame clones only, not all of them. The data show about 140,000 clones, about 86% seen once. Sequencing input: PBMCs. The source is a man in his late teens or twenties in good health and CMV-seronegative.

This clone showed up just once. This chain joins TRBV19 and TRBJ2-2; 8 bases match TRBD1. J gave up 4 bases and V 10 bases, and 8 bases lay outside the gene matches. Germline values: CDR1 LNHDA, CDR2 SQIVND (reference sequence). There are 14 residues in the CDR3. The CDR3 here is CATTDRDVTGELFF. In nucleotides, the CDR3 is TGTGCCACCACGGACAGGGATGTCACCGGGGAGCTGTTTTTT.

The V and J genes are TRBV28 and TRBJ1-5; D might be TRBD1 (6 bases). Germline values: CDR1 MDHEN, CDR2 SYDVKM. This CDR3 comprises 14 residues. The germline V and J ends were trimmed by 4 bases and 7 bases, with 14 bases remaining between them. The CDR3 loop reads CASSWGQGRQPQHF. The CDR3, as DNA: TGTGCCAGCAGTTGGGGGCAGGGAAGGCAGCCCCAGCATTTT.

V gene TRBV10-3 combines with J gene TRBJ2-3, with TRBD2 as a possible D gene (6 bases). Germline CDR1 ENHRY, CDR2 SYGVKD. This CDR3 has 18 residues. Trimming stripped 5 bases from V and 2 bases from J, with 23 bases between. The CDR3: CAISRGLLSAGFTDTQYF. The CDR3 bases are TGTGCCATCAGTCGTGGGTTGTTGTCTGCGGGGTTCACAGATACGCAGTATTTT.

The chain carries TRBV7-9 and TRBJ1-3, with 7 positions matching TRBD1. The V gene end was trimmed by 4 bases and the J gene end by 2 bases; junction bases not matched to a gene: 5. Germline CDR1 SEHNR, CDR2 FQNEAQ (reference sequence). This CDR3 comprises 15 residues. In nucleotides, the CDR3 is TGTGCCAGCAGCTGGGGACAGCATACTGGAAACACCATATATTTT. Protein product: CASSWGQHTGNTIYF. Filled out from reference TRBV7-9 and TRBJ1-3, the complete variable domain reads DTGVSQNPRHKITKRGQNVTFRCDPISEHNRLYWYRQTLGQGPEFLTYFQNEAQLEKSRLLSDRFSAERPKGSFSTLEIQRTEQGDSAMYLCASSWGQHTGNTIYFGEGSWLTVV.

The chain links TRBV9 to TRBJ2-3; the match to TRBD1 covers 7 bases. The CDR3 contains 15 residues. The germline gives CDR1 SGDLS, CDR2 YYNGEE. V was pared by 1 base and J by 3 bases, with 5 bases of the junction left unmatched. CDR3: CASSVRGRGTDTQYF. DNA of the CDR3: TGTGCCAGCAGCGTAAGGGGGCGCGGGACAGATACGCAGTATTTT.

The rearrangement joins TRBV18 to TRBJ1-3, with TRBD1 matching 7 bases. This CDR3 is 15 amino acids long. Germline values: CDR1 KGHSH, CDR2 LQKENI. V was clipped by 2 bases and J by 8 bases; unmatched bases: 9. The CDR3 nucleotides read TGTGCCAGCTCACCAAAGGGACAGAAGGACCACACCATATATTTT. It codes for CASSPKGQKDHTIYF.

The V and J genes are TRBV2 and TRBJ2-5; 15 nucleotides line up with TRBD2. Germline lookup yields CDR1 SNHLY and CDR2 FYNNEI. The J segment lost 0 bases and the V segment lost 5 bases, leaving 4 bases of the junction unmatched. The CDR3 length is 17 residues. The CDR3 here is CASSPGLAGGYQETQYF. As DNA, the CDR3 is TGTGCCAGCAGTCCCGGACTAGCGGGGGGGTACCAAGAGACCCAGTACTTC.

V and J are TRBV7-9 and TRBJ1-1; D is perhaps TRBD1 (5 bases). The CDR3 has 14 amino acids. Looked up from germline, CDR1 is SEHNR and CDR2 is FQNEAQ (reference sequence). Trimming pared 1 base from V and 8 bases from J, leaving 14 bases between. The CDR3 DNA sequence: TGTGCCAGCAGCTTAGTAGCCCAGGGAGGAGAAGCTTTCTTT. Translating it yields CASSLVAQGGEAFF.

The CDR3 region has the DNA TGTGCCAGTAGTACCCCCCTCCATTACGAGGTTCCCGGGGAGCTGTTTTTT. This translates into CASSTPLHYEVPGELFF. This rearrangement joins TRBV19 to TRBJ2-2; D is unclear. The CDR3 length is 17 residues. The germline CDR1 and CDR2 sequences are LNHDA and SQIVND (reference sequence). The V gene lost 4 bases and the J gene lost 6 bases, with 21 bases spanning the gap.

This clone was seen just once. The chain has TRBV18 and TRBJ2-1; maybe TRBD1 (7 bases). This CDR3 is built from 14 residues. Germline CDR1 is KGHSH and CDR2 is LQKENI. Trimming left V 1 base short and J 7 bases short, with 11 bases between. The CDR3 DNA reads as TGTGCCAGCTCACCACTTGCAGGGGGGAATGAGCAGTTCTTC. Amino acids: CASSPLAGGNEQFF.

The chain has TRBV23-1 and TRBJ2-5; TRBD1 might be the D (6 bases). TRBV23-1 is filed as an ORF, its function uncertain. V lost 5 bases and J 4 bases, leaving 14 bases between the germline ends. The CDR3 sequence is 14 residues long. CDR3 coding DNA: TGCGCCAGCAGTAGGGTTGGGGGCCCAGAGACCCAGTACTTC. This sequence encodes CASSRVGGPETQYF.

The chain links TRBV21-1 to TRBJ1-3. TRBV21-1 is labeled a pseudogene. The CDR3 runs to 15 residues. CDR3 in amino acids: CASSKVAGGGNTIYF. The CDR3 region has the DNA TGTGCCAGCAGCAAAGTGGCGGGGGGTGGAAACACCATATATTTT.

The chain has TRBV5-1 and TRBJ2-7, with 9 bases identical to TRBD1. Germline V gives CDR1 SGHRS, CDR2 YFSETQ. This CDR3 spans 14 amino acids. The trim removed 4 bases at V and 3 bases at J, leaving 5 bases unmatched. In nucleotides, the CDR3 is TGCGCCAGCAGCATCCGACAGGGGGGCTACGAGCAGTACTTC. Protein: CASSIRQGGYEQYF.

The V and J genes are TRBV5-4 and TRBJ2-1, with unresolved D. Deletions cut 2 bases from V and 0 bases from J, with 9 bases between. The germline V gene encodes CDR1 SGHNT and CDR2 YYREEE (reference sequence). The CDR3 spans 15 residues. CDR3 coding DNA: TGTGCCAGCAGCTTTCGACAAAGCTCCTACAATGAGCAGTTCTTC. Translated, it gives CASSFRQSSYNEQFF.

The chain joins TRBV6-4 to TRBJ2-6, with D possibly being TRBD2 (6 bases). CDR1 MRHNA and CDR2 SNTAGT come from the germline V gene. Trimming shortened V by 0 bases and J by 3 bases, and 6 bases separated the two germline ends. The CDR3 is 15 amino acids. This CDR3 is CASSDSTSGANVLTF. The CDR3 region has the DNA TGTGCCAGCAGTGACTCGACTAGTGGGGCCAACGTCCTGACTTTC.

This rearrangement joins TRBV29-1 to TRBJ1-2; D remains ambiguous. V lost 3 bases, J lost 2 bases, and 7 bases lay in between. This CDR3 is built from 12 residues. Germline V lookup: CDR1 SQVTM, CDR2 ANQGSEA. CDR3 sequence reads: CSVDTGNYGYTF. Here the CDR3 DNA reads TGCAGCGTTGATACGGGAAACTATGGCTACACCTTC.

V is TRBV5-1 and J is TRBJ2-3; TRBD1 is a possible D gene (6 bases). V lost 2 bases to trimming and J lost 4 bases, with 11 bases between them. This CDR3 region has 14 residues. Germline CDR1 is SGHRS and CDR2 is YFSETQ. The CDR3 coding sequence is TGCGCCAGCAGCTTACAGGGTGGGTCAGATACGCAGTATTTT. The encoded protein is CASSLQGGSDTQYF. The full variable domain, rest sourced from reference TRBV5-1 and TRBJ2-3, is KAGVTQTPRYLIKTRGQQVTLSCSPISGHRSVSWYQQTPGQGLQFLFEYFSETQRNKGNFPGRFSGRQFSNSRSEMNVSTLELGDSALYLCASSLQGGSDTQYFGPGTRLTVL.

The V and J genes are TRBV11-2 and TRBJ1-5, with no clear D. V was cut by 5 bases and J by 2 bases, with 7 bases left in between. Germline V CDR1 and CDR2: SGHAT, FQNNGV. This CDR3 has 13 residues. CDR3 DNA sequence: TGTGCCAGCAGCCCGTCCCGCAATCAGCCCCAGCATTTT. This sequence encodes CASSPSRNQPQHF.

The CDR3 bases are TGTGCCAGCAGCTTGGGTTGGGGCGGGAGGGCCTACAATGAGCAGTTCTTC. This translates into CASSLGWGGRAYNEQFF. The rearrangement links TRBV5-6 to TRBJ2-1; TRBD2 aligns across 9 bases. Germline lookup yields CDR1 SGHDT and CDR2 YYEEEE. J was trimmed by 2 bases and V by 0 bases; bases with no gene match: 6. This CDR3 is built from 17 residues.

This chain uses TRBV10-2 with TRBJ1-5; D is uncertain. CDR1 and CDR2 from the germline V gene are WSHSY and SAAADI. This CDR3 spans 15 amino acids. The germline V and J ends were trimmed by 5 bases and 3 bases, with 14 bases remaining between them. Here the CDR3 reads CASSNQQLDNQPQHF. DNA of the CDR3: TGCGCCAGCAGTAATCAACAGCTGGACAATCAGCCCCAGCATTTT.

V usage is TRBV7-2 and J usage is TRBJ1-1; the D gene is possibly TRBD1 (6 bases). This CDR3 spans 14 amino acids. V was cut by 5 bases and J by 1 base, with 11 bases left in between. Germline assignment: CDR1 SGHTA and CDR2 FQGNSA. The CDR3 loop is CASSRLGGNTEAFF. CDR3 nucleotides: TGTGCCAGCAGCCGCCTAGGGGGGAACACTGAAGCTTTCTTT.

The V call is TRBV15, the J call TRBJ1-2; weak D call: TRBD1 (6 bases). V was clipped by 4 bases and J by 6 bases, with 27 bases between them. The CDR3 extends over 18 amino acids. Germline lookup yields CDR1 LNHNV and CDR2 YYDKDF (reference sequence). The CDR3, as DNA: TGTGCCACCAGCAACCCAGGGAGACAGGCGGCCGAGGTGGATGGCTACACCTTC. Its translation: CATSNPGRQAAEVDGYTF.

The V gene is TRBV6-6, the J gene TRBJ1-5; a possible D gene is TRBD1 (6 bases). The length of the CDR3 is 15 residues. Germline CDR1 MNHNY, CDR2 SVGAGI (reference sequence). The V and J ends lost 4 bases and 4 bases respectively, with 14 bases between them. Here the CDR3 reads CASSSAGANNQPQHF. The CDR3, as DNA: TGTGCCAGCAGTTCTGCAGGGGCGAATAATCAGCCCCAGCATTTT.

The chain couples TRBV14 to TRBJ1-6; TRBD1 might be the D (5 bases). CDR1 and CDR2 from the germline V gene are SGHDN and FVKESK. The V end lost 4 bases, the J end lost 6 bases, and 10 bases lay between the germline ends. CDR3 size: 14 residues. The chain's CDR3 is CASSLAGFNSPLHF. The CDR3 bases are TGTGCCAGCAGCCTAGCAGGGTTTAATTCACCCCTCCACTTT.

The gene calls are TRBV27 and TRBJ2-1, with D uncertain. CDR3 length equals 11 residues. Germline V gene data show CDR1 as MNHEY and CDR2 as SMNVEV (reference sequence). V was trimmed by 6 bases and J by 10 bases, leaving 10 bases between them. The CDR3 DNA is TGTGCCAGCAGAGCGATTTCGGAGCAGTTCTTC. Translation gives CASRAISEQFF.

The rearrangement joins TRBV2 to TRBJ1-4; the match to TRBD1 covers 10 bases. Germline loops: CDR1 SNHLY, CDR2 FYNNEI. Trimming took 9 bases from V and 8 from J; bases not matched to a gene: 18. There are 17 residues in the CDR3. The DNA for the CDR3 is TGTGCCAGTAGATTGACAGGGGGCGCGATCCCTCACGAAAAACTGTTTTTT. Its protein product is CASRLTGGAIPHEKLFF.

The chain uses TRBV7-2 and TRBJ2-1; TRBD1 aligns across 7 bases. Germline CDR1 reads SGHTA; CDR2 reads FQGNSA. The V segment lost 2 bases and the J segment 7 bases; nucleotides outside the gene matches: 5. CDR3 length: 14 residues. CDR3: CASSLREQGNEQFF. CDR3 in DNA: TGTGCCAGCAGCTTAAGGGAACAGGGGAATGAGCAGTTCTTC. Drawing the rest from reference TRBV7-2 and TRBJ2-1, the complete variable domain is GAGVSQSPSNKVTEKGKDVELRCDPISGHTALYWYRQSLGQGLEFLIYFQGNSAPDKSGLPSDRFSAERTGGSVSTLTIQRTQQEDSAVYLCASSLREQGNEQFFGPGTRLTVL.